A single sample gave rise to the 9 T cell receptor beta chains below, sequenced in a study of OX40 agonist ivuxolimab in advanced cancers. Sequenced by immunoSEQ multiplex PCR; TCRdb stores in-frame clones only, minus some. The data show fewer than 100,000 clones, with roughly 91% seen just once and approximately 12% held by the top ten. Sequencing was performed on CD4+ or CD8+ T cells sorted from blood, taken in a trial of the OX40 agonist ivuxolimab. These receptors were obtained from an adult with an advanced solid tumor such as melanoma, head and neck, liver or kidney cancer.

The gene calls are TRBV6-5 and TRBJ2-2; no clear D gene. Germline V gene sequence: CDR1 MNHEY, CDR2 SVGAGI. Trimming pared 3 bases from V and 7 bases from J, leaving 6 bases between. The CDR3 is 12 residues long. CDR3 residues: CASSYLDGELFF. CDR3 sequence (DNA): TGTGCCAGCAGTTATTTAGACGGGGAGCTGTTTTTT.

This chain uses TRBV9 with TRBJ2-3, with no clear D. Trimming pared 0 bases from V and 0 bases from J, leaving 8 bases between. Germline CDR1 and CDR2: SGDLS and YYNGEE. The CDR3 runs 15 residues. CDR3 nucleotide sequence: TGTGCCAGCAGCGTAGCAATAGCTAGCACAGATACGCAGTATTTT. This encodes CASSVAIASTDTQYF. Supplemented by reference TRBV9 and TRBJ2-3, the full variable domain reads DSGVTQTPKHLITATGQRVTLRCSPRSGDLSVYWYQQSLDQGLQFLIQYYNGEERAKGNILERFSAQQFPDLHSELNLSSLELGDSALYFCASSVAIASTDTQYFGPGTRLTVL.

This sequence joins TRBV25-1 and TRBJ1-5; tentatively, D is TRBD1 (5 bases). The length of the CDR3 is 14 residues. Germline CDR1 and CDR2: MGHDK and SYGVNS. The V end lost 6 bases, the J end lost 0 bases, and 9 bases lay between the germline ends. CDR3 nucleotide sequence: TGTGCCAGCAGCGGGGGGGTTAGCAATCAGCCCCAGCATTTT. Translation gives CASSGGVSNQPQHF.

V usage is TRBV19 and J usage is TRBJ2-1; 9 bases line up with TRBD2. This CDR3 region has 15 residues. Trimming at V came to 6 bases and at J to 2 bases, leaving 5 bases not matched to a gene. In germline, CDR1 is LNHDA, CDR2 SQIVND (reference sequence). Written as DNA, the CDR3 is TGTGCCAGTAGGTTAGCGGGAGCGACCTACAATGAGCAGTTCTTC. As protein: CASRLAGATYNEQFF.

The chain is built from TRBV19 and TRBJ2-2; unclear D gene. Germline CDR1 reads LNHDA; CDR2 reads SQIVND (reference sequence). The CDR3 contains 14 residues. V was cut by 3 bases and J by 1 base, with 6 bases left in between. The CDR3 loop reads CASSMNGNTGELFF. The CDR3 coding sequence is TGTGCCAGTAGTATGAATGGGAACACCGGGGAGCTGTTTTTT.

The J gene is TRBJ1-4, the V gene TRBV5-1, with 10 bases identical to TRBD1. This CDR3 comprises 16 residues. CDR1 is SGHRS, CDR2 YFSETQ, per germline. Losses at the gene ends were 4 bases for V and 1 base for J; bases not matched to a gene: 4. The CDR3 sequence is CASSTDRGRTNEKLFF. The CDR3 DNA reads TGCGCCAGCAGCACTGACAGGGGGCGAACTAATGAAAAACTGTTTTTT.

Here the CDR3 DNA reads TGTGCCAGCAGTTTAACGGGGAATAGCAATCAGCCCCAGCATTTT. Translating it yields CASSLTGNSNQPQHF. The chain joins TRBV27 to TRBJ1-5; D call uncertain. Germline CDR1 MNHEY, CDR2 SMNVEV (reference sequence). The CDR3 extends over 15 amino acids. The germline V and J ends were trimmed by 2 bases and 0 bases, with 8 bases remaining between them.

The CDR3 DNA is TGTGCCAGCAGTAAACCGCCAGGGGGACTTTCCTACAATGAGCAGTTCTTC. It encodes CASSKPPGGLSYNEQFF. The chain links TRBV11-3 to TRBJ2-1, with D perhaps TRBD1 (7 bases). V lost 6 bases and J lost 1, with 19 bases in between. There are 17 residues in the CDR3. The V gene's germline CDR1 is SGHNT and CDR2 YENEEA. The full variable domain, completed using reference TRBV11-3 and TRBJ2-1, is EAGVVQSPRYKIIEKKQPVAFWCNPISGHNTLYWYLQNLGQGPELLIRYENEEAVDDSQLPKDRFSAERLKGVDSTLKIQPAELGDSAVYLCASSKPPGGLSYNEQFFGPGTRLTVL.

The V gene is TRBV15, the J gene TRBJ2-2, with unresolved D. Germline values: CDR1 LNHNV, CDR2 YYDKDF (reference sequence). V dropped 3 bases and J dropped 7 bases, with 12 bases sitting between them. The CDR3 extends over 14 amino acids. DNA of the CDR3: TGTGCCACCAGCAGGGAGCAAAACCTCGGGGAGCTGTTTTTT. Translated, it gives CATSREQNLGELFF.